A single sample gave rise to the 5 T cell receptor beta chains below, sequenced in a study of early T cells in non-severe SARS-CoV-2 infection. In TCRdb, the 5' RACE reads were re-called with MiXCR into one record per CDR3 protein. The top ten hold around 2% of the sample, which has 90,000 to 100,000 distinct CDR3 sequences, about 13% seen once. The sample consisted of whole blood. These TCRs come from an adult who was a healthcare worker with PCR-confirmed SARS-CoV-2 infection or an uninfected control (not recorded which).

Comment on this clonotype: A much larger clonotype is one base distant, so this may be a read error. The chain employs TRBV3-1 and TRBJ2-7; 9 bases map to TRBD1. Germline V gives CDR1 LGHDT, CDR2 YNNKEL (reference sequence). J gave up 8 bases and V 5 bases, and 10 bases lay outside the gene matches. The CDR3 runs to 14 residues. CDR3 sequence reads: CASSDGTGFHKQYF. Here the CDR3 DNA reads TGTGCCAGCAGCGACGGGACAGGGTTCCACAAGCAGTACTTC.

This clonotype was seen only a few times. The chain couples TRBV5-4 to TRBJ2-5; 11 nucleotides agree with TRBD2. Germline loops: CDR1 SGHNT, CDR2 YYREEE (reference sequence). The CDR3 totals 16 residues. The ends lost 2 bases at V and 1 base at J; junction bases unmatched: 4. The CDR3 DNA sequence: TGTGCCAGCAGCTTTCGACTAGCGGGGTTCCAAGAGACCCAGTACTTC. This encodes CASSFRLAGFQETQYF.

This rearrangement joins TRBV7-8 to TRBJ2-7, with D possibly matching TRBD2 (7 bases). V dropped 5 bases and J dropped 2 bases, with 16 bases sitting between them. The CDR3 runs to 15 residues. CDR1 and CDR2 from the germline V gene are SGHVS and FQNEAQ. This chain's CDR3 is CASSQIGGHTYEQYF. The CDR3 DNA reads as TGTGCCAGCAGCCAAATCGGGGGGCACACCTACGAGCAGTACTTC.

The chain's CDR3 is CASSPIPGPSSYEQYF. In nucleotides, the CDR3 is TGTGCCAGTAGTCCCATTCCGGGACCTAGCTCCTACGAGCAGTACTTC. The gene calls are TRBV19 and TRBJ2-7; either TRBD1 or TRBD2 may supply D (5 bases each). The germline V gene has CDR1 LNHDA and CDR2 SQIVND (reference sequence). CDR3 length: 16 amino acids. V lost 5 bases to trimming and J lost 0 bases, with 17 bases between them.

This clonotype was seen repeatedly, ten times or more. This chain connects TRBV6-5 to TRBJ1-2, with TRBD1 matching 8 bases. Germline CDR1 and CDR2: MNHEY and SVGAGI. The CDR3 is 15 amino acids. With 0 bases clipped from V and 6 bases from J, the junction kept 6 bases outside the gene matches. The CDR3, as DNA: TGTGCCAGCAGTTACTCGCAGGGGGCTAAGGATGGCTACACCTTC. It translates to CASSYSQGAKDGYTF.